The rows below give T cell receptor beta chains drawn from one sample of a study of vaccination effects on CD4 cells after COVID-19. Here immunoSEQ multiplex PCR was the method, and the copy in TCRdb shows in-frame clones only, minus some. The table includes approximately 83,000 clones, more than 60% detected once. Their antigens remain unidentified. Here the sequenced sample was CD4+ T cells from PBMCs cultured with HCoV-OC43 spike peptides, taken after COVID-19 vaccination. The receptors here all came from a human donor who received a COVID-19 vaccine. Both conserved end residues are part of each CDR3. The size of a clone is reported for some rows only, either as once, few or many, or as a class for expanded clones.

abundance	v_gene	j_gene	CDR3aa
.	TRBV7-8	TRBJ2-2	CASSYDRASTGELFF
once	TRBV19	TRBJ1-4	CASSPRTGVTNEKLFF
.	TRBV6-6	TRBJ1-1	CASSPADRGLKAFF
few	TRBV4-1	TRBJ1-3	CASSQDRGRAKTIYF
.	TRBV24-1	TRBJ2-2	CATRQENTGELFF
.	TRBV19	TRBJ1-1	CASSTYPGGEAFF
.	TRBV10-3	TRBJ1-1	CATAGQGAEAFF
.	TRBV7-8	TRBJ2-2	CASSLAWTGELFF
.	TRBV3-1/TRBV3-2	TRBJ1-6	CASSLRGTATTNSPLHF
few	TRBV29-1	TRBJ1-1	CSVGTGGDTEAFF